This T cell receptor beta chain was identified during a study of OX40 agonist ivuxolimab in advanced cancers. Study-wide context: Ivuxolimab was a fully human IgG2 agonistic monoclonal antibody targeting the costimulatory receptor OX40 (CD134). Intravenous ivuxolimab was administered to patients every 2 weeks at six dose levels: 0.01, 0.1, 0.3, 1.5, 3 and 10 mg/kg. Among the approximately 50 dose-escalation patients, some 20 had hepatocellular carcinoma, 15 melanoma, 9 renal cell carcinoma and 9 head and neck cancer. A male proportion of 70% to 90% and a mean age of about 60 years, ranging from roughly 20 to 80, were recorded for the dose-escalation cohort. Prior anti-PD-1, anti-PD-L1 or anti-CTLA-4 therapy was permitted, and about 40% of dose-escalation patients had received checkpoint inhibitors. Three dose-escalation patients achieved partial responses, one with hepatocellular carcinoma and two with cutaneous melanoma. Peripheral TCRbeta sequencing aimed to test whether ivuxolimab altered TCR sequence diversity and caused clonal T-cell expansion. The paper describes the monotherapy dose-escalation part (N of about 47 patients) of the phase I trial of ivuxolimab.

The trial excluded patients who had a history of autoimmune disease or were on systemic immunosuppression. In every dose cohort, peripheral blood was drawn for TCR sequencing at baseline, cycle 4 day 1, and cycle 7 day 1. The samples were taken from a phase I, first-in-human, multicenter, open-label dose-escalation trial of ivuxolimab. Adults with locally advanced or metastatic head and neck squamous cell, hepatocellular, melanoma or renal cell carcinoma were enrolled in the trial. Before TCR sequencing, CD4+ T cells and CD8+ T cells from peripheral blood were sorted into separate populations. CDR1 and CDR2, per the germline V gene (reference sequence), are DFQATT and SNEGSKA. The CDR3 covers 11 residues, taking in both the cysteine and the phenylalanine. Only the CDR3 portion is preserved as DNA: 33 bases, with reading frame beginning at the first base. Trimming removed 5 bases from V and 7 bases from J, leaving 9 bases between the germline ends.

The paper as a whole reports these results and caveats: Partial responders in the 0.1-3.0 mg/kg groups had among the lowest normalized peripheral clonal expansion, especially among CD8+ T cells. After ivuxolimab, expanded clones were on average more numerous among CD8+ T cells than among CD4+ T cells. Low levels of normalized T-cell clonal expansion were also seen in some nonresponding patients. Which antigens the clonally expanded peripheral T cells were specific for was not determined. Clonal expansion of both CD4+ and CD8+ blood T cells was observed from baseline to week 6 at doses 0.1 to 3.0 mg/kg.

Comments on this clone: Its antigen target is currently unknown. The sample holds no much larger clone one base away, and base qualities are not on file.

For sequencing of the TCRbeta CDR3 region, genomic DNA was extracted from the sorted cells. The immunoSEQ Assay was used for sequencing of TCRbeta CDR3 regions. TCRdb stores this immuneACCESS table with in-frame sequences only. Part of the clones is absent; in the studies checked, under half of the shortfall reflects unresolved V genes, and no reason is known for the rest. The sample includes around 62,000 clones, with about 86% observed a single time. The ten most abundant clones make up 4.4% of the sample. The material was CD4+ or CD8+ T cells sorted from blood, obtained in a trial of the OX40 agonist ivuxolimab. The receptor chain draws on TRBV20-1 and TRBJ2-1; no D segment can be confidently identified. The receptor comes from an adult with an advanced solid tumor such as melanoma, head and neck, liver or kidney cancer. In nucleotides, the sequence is TGCAGTGCTGGAACGTGGAATGAGCAGTTCTTC. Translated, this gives CSAGTWNEQFF.